This entry concerns a single TCR beta chain. Only in-frame clones appear in the TCRdb table, and some are missing; sequencing was by immunoSEQ multiplex PCR. Among 150,000 to 200,000 clones, about 91% were seen once, and the ten largest hold around 1.6%. This record comes from a study of control samples from healthy donors and cancer patients. The ends were cut back, 3 bases at V and 4 bases at J, with 8 bases in the middle. CDR1 is KGHDR, CDR2 SFDVKD, per germline. The CDR3 consists of 13 residues. The sequence came from a man aged 18 to 30 in good health. The chain has TRBV24-1 and TRBJ2-5; D call uncertain. Specimen: blood. The CDR3 DNA reads TGTGCCACCAGTGATGGAAAGCTAGAGACCCAGTACTTC. It encodes CATSDGKLETQYF.